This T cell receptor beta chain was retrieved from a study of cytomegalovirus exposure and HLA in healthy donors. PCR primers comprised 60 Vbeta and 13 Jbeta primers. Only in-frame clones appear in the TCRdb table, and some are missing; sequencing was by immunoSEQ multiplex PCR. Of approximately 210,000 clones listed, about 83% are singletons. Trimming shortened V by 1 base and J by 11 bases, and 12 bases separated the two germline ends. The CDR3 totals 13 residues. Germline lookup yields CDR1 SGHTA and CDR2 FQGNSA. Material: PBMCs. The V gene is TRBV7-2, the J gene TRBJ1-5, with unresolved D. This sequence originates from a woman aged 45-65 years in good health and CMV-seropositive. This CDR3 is CASSLEIEEAQHF. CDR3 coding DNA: TGTGCCAGCAGCTTAGAGATCGAAGAGGCCCAGCATTTT.